This T cell receptor beta chain was identified in a study of breast tumors, draining lymph nodes, adjacent tissues listed by TCRdb under 2016. Broadly, across the study: The study compared TCR beta repertoires across tumor, adjacent nontumor tissue and axillary lymph nodes from breast cancer patients. The study aimed to assess the relationships and possible T-cell exchange between tumor, surrounding tissue and draining lymph node repertoires in human breast cancer. Findings and caveats that apply to the study as a whole: Tumor T-cell repertoires showed less diversity than lymph node repertoires and more diversity than nontumor tissue repertoires, and tumor T-cell repertoires showed preferential V and J gene usage. Tumor and nontumor tissue repertoires were significantly more similar in luminal-like than in basal-like breast cancer. A scenario in which most tumor T cells derive from the lymph node and then expand within tumor tissue was judged to be consistent with the data. The conclusion that tumor T cells originate in lymph nodes was framed as consistent with a hypothesis rather than directly demonstrated.

Lymph node samples came from the axillary draining lymph nodes of breast cancer patients. On this clonotype itself: What this receptor recognizes is not known. Base-call qualities are not available, and no considerably larger clone is one nucleotide away.

V loses 1 base, J loses 4 bases, and the germline ends lie 20 bases apart. The germline V gene gives CDR1 as SGDLS and CDR2 as YYNGEE. The CDR3 covers 17 residues, taking in both the cysteine and the phenylalanine. Only the CDR3 DNA stays, 51 bases, in frame from base 1. Instrument on record: Illumina HiSeq 2000. TCR beta chain libraries were generated by multiplex PCR amplification. The amplified TCR beta chain products were analyzed by high-throughput sequencing. TCRdb handled the public reads itself, with Q25 trimming in fastp and clone calling in MiXCR, and kept productive beta chains. Entries are consolidated by CDR3 protein sequence, retaining the most common genes and DNA. Across this sample there are nearly 110,000 distinct CDR3 sequences, with under 40% seen only once. Clones ranked in the top ten supply 5.5% to 6% of the sample.

Sequenced sample: axillary lymph node tissue. The receptor chain draws on TRBV9 and TRBJ1-2, with a weak D call of TRBD1 (6 bases match). The sequence came from a female donor with breast cancer. Some clones in this sample may be carry-over from other donors' samples. The CDR3 has the sequence CASSVSPKGHPTYGYTF. The DNA is TGTGCCAGCAGCGTATCACCGAAGGGACACCCCACCTATGGCTACACCTTC.